This passage covers 29 T cell receptor beta chains from one sample sequenced in a study of blood T cell repertoires in COVID-19. Produced via immunoSEQ multiplex PCR; TCRdb's table is partial and in-frame only. This table holds about 120,000 clones, roughly nine tenths found once. Sequenced sample: peripheral blood. These receptors came from a man in his 70s with active or convalescent COVID-19.

V gene TRBV28 combines with J gene TRBJ1-5; D unclear. Trimming left V 5 bases short and J 7 bases short, with 18 bases between. In germline, CDR1 is MDHEN, CDR2 SYDVKM. The CDR3 extends over 15 amino acids. The chain's CDR3 is CASSPRISGGQPQHF. Here the CDR3 DNA reads TGTGCCAGCAGTCCCCGTATCTCAGGTGGGCAGCCCCAGCATTTT.

The chain joins TRBV25-1 to TRBJ2-1, with a weak D call TRBD2 (6 bases). V dropped 7 bases and J dropped 3 bases, with 10 bases sitting between them. Germline V gene data show CDR1 as MGHDK and CDR2 as SYGVNS. This CDR3 is built from 13 residues. The CDR3 sequence: CASTTGGYNEQFF. DNA for the CDR3: TGTGCCAGCACGACCGGGGGCTACAATGAGCAGTTCTTC.

About this clone: A read error may account for a junction end that differs from germline. The genes are TRBV11-2 and TRBJ2-7; 8 bases map to TRBD2. CDR1 and CDR2 (germline): SGHAT, FQNNGV. This CDR3 is 12 amino acids long. The CDR3 spells CASSSLGLAWDF. The CDR3 DNA follows: TGTGCCAGCAGCTCTTTAGGACTAGCTTGGGACTTC.

This chain connects TRBV28 to TRBJ2-1; TRBD2 matches 8 bases. Germline-derived CDR1 and CDR2 are MDHEN and SYDVKM. V lost 5 bases, J lost 8 bases, and 11 bases stayed unmatched. This CDR3 has 15 amino acids. The DNA of the CDR3 is TGTGCCAGCAGTATCATATGGGGACTAGTCCATGAGCAGTTCTTC. As protein: CASSIIWGLVHEQFF.

The chain is built from TRBV6-5 and TRBJ1-5; D not resolved. This CDR3 has 15 amino acids. Germline V gene data show CDR1 as MNHEY and CDR2 as SVGAGI. With 6 bases removed from V and 2 bases from J, the gap between germline ends came to 14 bases. The CDR3, as DNA: TGTGCCAGCAGCACCGTCCAAGAGGGCAATCAGCCCCAGCATTTT. Its protein is CASSTVQEGNQPQHF.

The chain is built from TRBV6-6 and TRBJ1-3; 7 bases agree with TRBD1. Germline V gene sequence: CDR1 MNHNY, CDR2 SVGAGI (reference sequence). This CDR3 is built from 15 residues. With 0 bases clipped from V and 4 bases from J, the junction kept 3 bases outside the gene matches. The CDR3 DNA is TGTGCCAGCAGTTACTCGACAGGGAAAGGAAACACCATATATTTT. Its protein is CASSYSTGKGNTIYF.

This clone came up once. The CDR3, as DNA: TGTGCCAGCAGTTATATGGAGGGCCACGCTGAAGCTTTCTTT. As protein: CASSYMEGHAEAFF. The chain is built from TRBV6-6 and TRBJ1-1; D ambiguous. Germline CDR1 is MNHNY and CDR2 is SVGAGI (reference sequence). Trimming stripped 3 bases from V and 6 bases from J, with 14 bases between. The CDR3 is 14 residues long.

DNA for the CDR3: TGTGCCAGCATCTTGGGGACAGCTGGAGATACGCAGTATTTT. Translation: CASILGTAGDTQYF. The chain carries TRBV7-2 and TRBJ2-3; TRBD1 agrees at 7 bases. Germline V gives CDR1 SGHTA, CDR2 FQGNSA. This CDR3 is built from 14 residues. The V segment lost 7 bases and the J segment 5 bases; nucleotides outside the gene matches: 9.

The chain carries TRBV15 and TRBJ2-1; D is possibly TRBD1 (5 bases). The CDR3 runs 15 residues. Germline-derived CDR1 and CDR2 are LNHNV and YYDKDF (reference sequence). Between the trimmed V and J ends, which lost 1 base and 5 bases, there was a span of 12 bases. CDR3 sequence (DNA): TGTGCCACCAGCAGAGGGCAGGGTAATCACAATGAGCAGTTCTTC. It encodes CATSRGQGNHNEQFF.

The V and J genes are TRBV11-3 and TRBJ2-2, with TRBD1 matching 9 bases. The V gene end was trimmed by 5 bases and the J gene end by 7 bases; junction bases not matched to a gene: 8. This CDR3 spans 15 amino acids. Germline CDR1 reads SGHNT; CDR2 reads YENEEA. The CDR3 region has the DNA TGTGCCAGCAGCCCAAACAGGGGGCTCGGCGGGGAGCTGTTTTTT. Encoded protein: CASSPNRGLGGELFF.

The gene calls are TRBV29-1 and TRBJ1-6; 8 nucleotides agree with TRBD1. The J segment lost 8 bases and the V segment lost 7 bases, leaving 13 bases of the junction unmatched. The CDR3 length is 15 residues. Germline V gene sequence: CDR1 SQVTM, CDR2 ANQGSEA. CDR3 sequence reads: CSARTGNTWDSPLHF. DNA for the CDR3: TGCAGCGCAAGGACAGGGAACACGTGGGATTCACCCCTCCACTTT.

This clone came up once. The chain couples TRBV19 to TRBJ2-7; TRBD2 might be the D (6 bases). V was shortened by 5 bases and J by 2 bases, with 16 bases between the two germline ends. The length of the CDR3 is 15 residues. Germline lookup yields CDR1 LNHDA and CDR2 SQIVND (reference sequence). This chain's CDR3 is CASSSLWGGAYEQYF. The CDR3 DNA reads TGTGCCAGTAGTTCACTTTGGGGAGGCGCCTACGAGCAGTACTTC.

The chain has TRBV10-3 and TRBJ2-1; 8 nucleotides align to TRBD1. The J segment lost 8 bases and the V segment lost 11 bases, leaving 8 bases of the junction unmatched. Germline CDR1 and CDR2: ENHRY and SYGVKD. CDR3 size: 12 residues. For the CDR3, the DNA is TGTGCCGCCTGGACAGGGTTTGATGAGCAGTTCTTC. It specifies CAAWTGFDEQFF.

In its sample, this clone was seen once. This chain links TRBV14 with TRBJ2-1; 14 positions match TRBD2. The ends lost 2 bases at V and 0 bases at J; junction bases unmatched: 3. This CDR3 region has 18 residues. Germline values: CDR1 SGHDN, CDR2 FVKESK. The CDR3 here is CASSQRTSGRTSYNEQFF. CDR3 nucleotide sequence: TGTGCCAGCAGCCAAAGGACTAGCGGGAGGACCTCCTACAATGAGCAGTTCTTC.

CDR3 protein: CASSPTQWDEQYF. The CDR3 bases are TGTGCCAGCTCACCAACACAGTGGGACGAGCAGTACTTC. The V call is TRBV18, the J call TRBJ2-7; D remains ambiguous. Germline values: CDR1 KGHSH, CDR2 LQKENI. Trimming took off 2 bases at V and 5 bases at J, with 10 bases between the two ends. The CDR3 covers 13 residues.

The rearrangement links TRBV28 to TRBJ1-1; D not certain. V lost 4 bases, J lost 1 base, and 4 bases lay in between. The CDR3 is 12 residues long. Germline V gene data show CDR1 as MDHEN and CDR2 as SYDVKM. This chain's CDR3 is CASSWANTEAFF. CDR3 sequence (DNA): TGTGCCAGCAGTTGGGCGAACACTGAAGCTTTCTTT.

J is TRBJ1-4 and V is TRBV7-2, with unresolved D. V gave up 1 base and J gave up 11 bases, with 11 bases separating them. The germline CDR1 and CDR2 sequences are SGHTA and FQGNSA. The CDR3 runs to 13 residues. In DNA form, the CDR3 reads TGTGCCAGCAGCTTAGGTCCGGTTGCCAAACTGTTTTTT. Its protein is CASSLGPVAKLFF.

The rearrangement links TRBV5-6 to TRBJ2-1, with a possible D match to TRBD1 (6 bases). Trimming removed 4 bases at V and 1 base at J, with 21 bases between. Germline-derived CDR1 and CDR2 are SGHDT and YYEEEE. CDR3 size: 18 residues. DNA of the CDR3: TGTGCCAGCAGCCTTCGACTACAGGGAAAGGGGTCCTACAATGAGCAGTTCTTC. Translation gives CASSLRLQGKGSYNEQFF.

The V and J genes are TRBV3-1 (or the pseudogene TRBV3-2) and TRBJ1-2; D gene uncertain. V was trimmed by 3 bases and J by 4 bases, leaving 6 bases between them. In germline, CDR1 is LGHDT, CDR2 YNNKEL (reference sequence). This CDR3 comprises 12 residues. CDR3 in DNA: TGTGCCAGCAGCCAGGAGGGCTATGGCTACACCTTC. Translated, it gives CASSQEGYGYTF.

The sample holds one count of this clone. The chain couples TRBV4-1 to TRBJ2-2; perhaps TRBD2 as D (5 bases). V was cut by 1 base and J by 6 bases, with 12 bases left in between. Germline loops: CDR1 MGHRA, CDR2 YSYEKL. CDR3 length: 15 amino acids. The CDR3 reads CASSQVGLAAGELFF. The CDR3 bases are TGCGCCAGCAGCCAAGTTGGGCTAGCAGCCGGGGAGCTGTTTTTT.

V usage is TRBV13 and J usage is TRBJ2-7; 10 nucleotides align to TRBD1. Germline V gene sequence: CDR1 PRHDT, CDR2 FYEKMQ (reference sequence). V lost 5 bases and J lost 3; bases outside the gene matches: 4. The CDR3 spans 14 residues. The CDR3 region has the DNA TGTGCCAGCAGCCCCCGGACAGGGGGCTACGAGCAGTACTTC. Residues: CASSPRTGGYEQYF.

This rearrangement joins TRBV6-5 to TRBJ2-5; 7 bases match TRBD2. V gave up 0 bases and J gave up 1 base; unmatched junction bases: 5. CDR1 and CDR2 from the germline V gene are MNHEY and SVGAGI. CDR3 length equals 16 residues. The CDR3 DNA reads as TGTGCCAGCAGTTACTCCTTTGGGAGGGGCCAAGAGACCCAGTACTTC. Its protein is CASSYSFGRGQETQYF.

This clone was seen once. The chain recombines TRBV7-8 with TRBJ2-1; D possibly corresponds to TRBD2 (6 bases). There are 15 residues in the CDR3. Trimming took off 2 bases at V and 9 bases at J, with 17 bases between the two ends. The germline CDR1 and CDR2 sequences are SGHVS and FQNEAQ. CDR3 sequence: CASSLLGGRVGEQFF. For the CDR3, the DNA is TGTGCCAGCAGCTTACTGGGGGGTAGGGTCGGTGAGCAGTTCTTC.

This sequence joins TRBV2 and TRBJ2-3, with TRBD2 matching 14 bases. CDR3 size: 14 residues. The V gene's germline CDR1 is SNHLY and CDR2 FYNNEI. The trim removed 8 bases at V and 6 bases at J, leaving 4 bases unmatched. The CDR3 reads CASGLAGGADTQYF. The CDR3 DNA reads TGTGCCAGCGGACTAGCGGGAGGAGCTGATACGCAGTATTTT.

Of note for this clone: One junction end does not reproduce the germline sequence, and a read error may be involved. The chain joins TRBV7-9 to TRBJ1-5, with TRBD1 matching over 9 bases. The CDR3 totals 14 residues. Germline loops: CDR1 SEHNR, CDR2 FQNEAQ (reference sequence). The CDR3 DNA reads TGTGCCAGCAGCTTAACAGGGGGCAACCAGCCCCAGCATTTT. Translation gives CASSLTGGNQPQHF.

V and J are TRBV7-9 and TRBJ2-7; D possibly corresponds to TRBD2 (5 bases). Germline values: CDR1 SEHNR, CDR2 FQNEAQ (reference sequence). The V gene lost 5 bases and the J gene lost 7 bases, with 15 bases spanning the gap. This CDR3 spans 13 amino acids. CDR3 nucleotides: TGTGCCAGCAGCCCTCTGTCCCGGGGAGAGCAGTACTTC. Encoded protein: CASSPLSRGEQYF.

The V and J genes are TRBV30 and TRBJ1-4; no definite D call. Germline V gene sequence: CDR1 GTSNPN, CDR2 SVGIG (reference sequence). CDR3 length equals 12 residues. V was shortened by 0 bases and J by 7 bases, with 6 bases between the two germline ends. CDR3 DNA sequence: TGTGCCTGGAGTGTCAATAGTGAAAAACTGTTTTTT. This codes for CAWSVNSEKLFF.

This chain uses TRBV27 with TRBJ2-2, with 12 bases identical to TRBD2. The germline CDR1 and CDR2 sequences are MNHEY and SMNVEV (reference sequence). This CDR3 contains 16 residues. V shed 5 bases and J 4 bases; nucleotides not matched to a gene: 5. The CDR3 nucleotides read TGTGCCAGCAGTGTCCAACTAGCGGGAGGCACCGGGGAGCTGTTTTTT. Translating it yields CASSVQLAGGTGELFF.

This chain uses TRBV11-1 with TRBJ2-7, with D possibly TRBD2 on 5 matching bases. The CDR3 totals 14 residues. The V end lost 1 base, the J end lost 6 bases, and 13 bases lay between the germline ends. The V gene's germline CDR1 is SGHAT and CDR2 FQDESV (reference sequence). Written as DNA, the CDR3 is TGTGCCAGCAGCTTAGTAGAGGACTGGGGCGAGCAGTACTTC. Protein: CASSLVEDWGEQYF.